The sequence of this TCR beta chain was determined in a study of control samples from healthy donors and cancer patients. Assay used: immunoSEQ multiplex PCR; TCRdb lists only in-frame clones, some missing. Of tens of thousands of clones in the sample, approximately 89% were seen once. Trimming at V came to 6 bases and at J to 8 bases, leaving 7 bases not matched to a gene. The V gene's germline CDR1 is SEHNR and CDR2 FQNEAQ (reference sequence). The CDR3 has 15 residues. The source material was PBMCs. The TCR comes from a woman aged 40 to 55 with head and neck cancer. The J gene is TRBJ1-4, the V gene TRBV7-9; 12 bases agree with TRBD1. CDR3 residues: CASSWGQGAEEKLFF. In DNA, the CDR3 is TGTGCCAGCAGTTGGGGACAGGGGGCAGAGGAAAAACTGTTTTTT.